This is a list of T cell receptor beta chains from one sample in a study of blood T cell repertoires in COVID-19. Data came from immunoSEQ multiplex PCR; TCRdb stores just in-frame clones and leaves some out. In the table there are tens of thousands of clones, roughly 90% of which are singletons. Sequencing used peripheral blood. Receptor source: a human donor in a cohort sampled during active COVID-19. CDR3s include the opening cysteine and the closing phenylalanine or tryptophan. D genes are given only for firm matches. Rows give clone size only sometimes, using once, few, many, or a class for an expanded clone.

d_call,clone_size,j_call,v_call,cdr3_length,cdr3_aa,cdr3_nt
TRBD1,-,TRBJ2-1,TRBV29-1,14,CSVPLGTGYNEQFF,TGCAGCGTTCCCCTGGGGACAGGCTACAATGAGCAGTTCTTC
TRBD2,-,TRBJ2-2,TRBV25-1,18,CASSANSGLAGEFGELFF,TGTGCCAGCAGTGCAAACTCGGGACTAGCGGGAGAATTCGGGGAGCTGTTTTTT
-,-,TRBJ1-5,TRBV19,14,CASRQGMGNQPQHF,TGTGCCAGTAGGCAGGGTATGGGCAATCAGCCCCAGCATTTT
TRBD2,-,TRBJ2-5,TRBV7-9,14,CASSPTSGQETQYF,TGTGCCAGCAGTCCCACTAGCGGGCAAGAGACCCAGTACTTC
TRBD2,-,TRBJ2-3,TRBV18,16,CASSPDGRVGGDTQYF,TGTGCCAGCTCACCAGACGGGAGGGTAGGTGGAGATACGCAGTATTTT
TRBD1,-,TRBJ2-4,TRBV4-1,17,CASSQVGQGLAKNIQYF,TGCGCCAGCAGCCAAGTGGGACAGGGGTTAGCCAAAAACATTCAGTACTTC
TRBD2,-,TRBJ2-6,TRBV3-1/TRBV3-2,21,CASSLRTSGDPRFCGANVLTF,TGTGCCAGCAGCCTACGGACTAGCGGGGACCCCAGGTTTTGTGGGGCCAACGTCCTGACTTTC
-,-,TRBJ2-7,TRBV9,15,CASSVSPGVTYEQYF,TGTGCCAGCAGCGTAAGCCCAGGGGTAACCTACGAGCAGTACTTC
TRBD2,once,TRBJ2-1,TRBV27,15,CASSKGTNHYNEQFF,TGTGCCAGCAGTAAAGGGACTAACCACTACAATGAGCAGTTCTTC
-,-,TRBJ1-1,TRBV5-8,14,CASSAAIRRTEAFF,TGTGCCAGCAGCGCGGCTATTAGGCGCACTGAAGCTTTCTTT
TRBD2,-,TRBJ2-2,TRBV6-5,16,CASSYLGLASTGELFF,TGTGCCAGCAGTTACTTAGGACTAGCGAGTACCGGGGAGCTGTTTTTT
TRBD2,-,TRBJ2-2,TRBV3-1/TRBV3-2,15,CASSQAGGEDGELFF,TGTGCCAGCAGCCAAGCTGGGGGGGAGGACGGGGAGCTGTTTTTT
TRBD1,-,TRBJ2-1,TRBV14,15,CASTRGQGPYNEQFF,TGTGCCAGCACCAGGGGACAGGGACCCTACAATGAGCAGTTCTTC
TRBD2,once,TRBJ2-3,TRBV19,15,CASRASGSLTDTQYF,TGTGCCAGTAGGGCTAGCGGGAGTTTGACAGATACGCAGTATTTT
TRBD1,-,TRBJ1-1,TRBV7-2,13,CASSDREKAQAFF,TGTGCCAGCAGCGACAGGGAAAAGGCGCAAGCTTTCTTT
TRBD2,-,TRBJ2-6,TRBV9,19,CASSVGTSGTGSGANVLTF,TGTGCCAGCAGCGTGGGGACTAGCGGAACAGGCTCTGGGGCCAACGTCCTGACTTTC
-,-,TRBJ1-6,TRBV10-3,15,CAISEDRTIFDPLHF,TGTGCCATCAGTGAGGACAGGACAATCTTTGACCCCCTCCACTTT
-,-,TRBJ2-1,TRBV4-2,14,CASSQDRPYNEQFF,TGTGCCAGCAGCCAAGACAGGCCTTACAATGAGCAGTTCTTC